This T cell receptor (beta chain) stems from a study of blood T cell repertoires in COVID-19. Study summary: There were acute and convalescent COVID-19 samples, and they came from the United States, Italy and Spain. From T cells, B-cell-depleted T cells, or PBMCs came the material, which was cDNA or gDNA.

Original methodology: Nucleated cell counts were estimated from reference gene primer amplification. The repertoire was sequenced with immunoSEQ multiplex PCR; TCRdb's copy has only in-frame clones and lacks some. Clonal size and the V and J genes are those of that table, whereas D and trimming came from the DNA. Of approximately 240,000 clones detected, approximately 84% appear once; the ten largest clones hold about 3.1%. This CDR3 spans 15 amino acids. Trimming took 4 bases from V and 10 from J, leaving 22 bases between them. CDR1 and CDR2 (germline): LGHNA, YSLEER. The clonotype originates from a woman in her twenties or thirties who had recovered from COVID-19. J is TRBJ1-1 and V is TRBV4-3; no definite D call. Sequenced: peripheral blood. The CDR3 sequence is CASSLPRGRSGLAFF. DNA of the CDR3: TGCGCCAGCAGCCTACCCCGCGGCCGAAGCGGTTTAGCTTTCTTT.